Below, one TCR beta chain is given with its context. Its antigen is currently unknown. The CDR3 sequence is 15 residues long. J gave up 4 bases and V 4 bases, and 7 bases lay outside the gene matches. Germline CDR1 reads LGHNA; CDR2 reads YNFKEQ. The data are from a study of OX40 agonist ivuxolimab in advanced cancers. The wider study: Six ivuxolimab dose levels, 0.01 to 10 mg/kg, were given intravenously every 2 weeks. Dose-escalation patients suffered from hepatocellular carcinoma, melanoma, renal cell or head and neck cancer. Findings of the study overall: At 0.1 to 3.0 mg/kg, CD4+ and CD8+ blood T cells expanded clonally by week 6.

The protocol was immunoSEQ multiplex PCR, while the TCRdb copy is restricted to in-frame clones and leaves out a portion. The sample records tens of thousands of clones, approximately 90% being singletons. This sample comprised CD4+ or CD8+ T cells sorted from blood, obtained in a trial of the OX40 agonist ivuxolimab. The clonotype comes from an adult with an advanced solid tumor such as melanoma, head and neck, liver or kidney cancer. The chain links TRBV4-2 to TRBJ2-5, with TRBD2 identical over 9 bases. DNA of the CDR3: TGTGCCAGCAGCCGGTCAGCGGGAGGAGGAGAGACCCAGTACTTC. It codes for CASSRSAGGGETQYF.